Presented here are 26 T cell receptor beta chains from one specimen sequenced in a study of CD8 T cells in ankylosing spondylitis. Study-level points and caveats: Seemingly characteristic of ankylosing spondylitis blood was a TCR beta motif consisting of several highly homologous variants.

Antigen specificity for these receptors is unknown. TCRdb reprocessed the 5' RACE reads with MiXCR, giving one entry per CDR3 protein. The profile shows about 540,000 distinct CDR3 sequences, 10% to 15% of them singletons. The sample was blood, either unsorted or a sorted T cell fraction (not recorded which). The source of these receptors is a male donor with ankylosing spondylitis.

The chain uses TRBV20-1 and TRBJ1-3; no definite D call. Germline CDR1 and CDR2: DFQATT and SNEGSKA (reference sequence). V was shortened by 0 bases and J by 0 bases, with 15 bases between the two germline ends. The CDR3 spans 17 residues. The DNA of the CDR3 is TGCAGTGCTAGAGATCGTCTGTTAGGCTTCTCTGGAAACACCATATATTTT. Translating gives CSARDRLLGFSGNTIYF.

This clonotype has a handful of counts. This chain joins TRBV12-3 or TRBV12-4 and TRBJ1-1; possible D gene TRBD1, 6 bases. The CDR3 length is 15 residues. V lost 0 bases and J lost 3, with 11 bases in between. CDR3 sequence (DNA): TGTGCCAGCAGTTTAGCTGGGGGGCGTGACACTGAAGCTTTCTTT. Translated, it gives CASSLAGGRDTEAFF.

In this sample, this clonotype turned up a few times. CDR3 protein: CASSQRAAGGSGANVLTF. The CDR3 nucleotides read TGTGCCAGCAGCCAGAGGGCGGCAGGGGGCAGTGGGGCCAACGTCCTGACTTTC. V gene TRBV4-2 combines with J gene TRBJ2-6; 8 nucleotides align to TRBD1. Germline CDR1 reads LGHNA; CDR2 reads YNFKEQ. V was pared by 3 bases and J by 3 bases, with 10 bases of the junction left unmatched. The CDR3 is made up of 18 amino acids.

This clonotype has at least ten counts. V gene TRBV20-1 combines with J gene TRBJ2-7; 11 nucleotides align to TRBD2. The germline V gene has CDR1 DFQATT and CDR2 SNEGSKA (reference sequence). The CDR3 consists of 14 residues. Germline trimming cut 3 bases from V and 5 bases from J; bases unmatched to any gene: 6. Written as DNA, the CDR3 is TGCAGTGCTAGTAGCGGGAGGGCCTTCGACGAGCAGTACTTC. Its protein product is CSASSGRAFDEQYF.

This clonotype showed up just a few times. The chain uses TRBV20-1 and TRBJ1-2; D uncertain. CDR3 length: 14 amino acids. V was clipped by 5 bases and J by 3 bases, with 16 bases between them. Germline CDR1 reads DFQATT; CDR2 reads SNEGSKA (reference sequence). The CDR3 sequence: CSASAQLRDYGYTF. The CDR3, as DNA: TGCAGTGCTTCCGCCCAACTTAGGGACTATGGCTACACCTTC.

Ten or more counts support this clonotype. V gene TRBV20-1 combines with J gene TRBJ2-7; 7 bases are a match to TRBD2. The V and J ends lost 0 bases and 0 bases, in that order; junction bases with no gene match: 8. Germline values: CDR1 DFQATT, CDR2 SNEGSKA (reference sequence). The CDR3 contains 16 residues. The CDR3 protein is CSARDGRGSLSYEQYF. The CDR3 bases are TGCAGTGCTAGAGATGGGCGGGGGTCCCTCTCCTACGAGCAGTACTTC.

The gene calls are TRBV11-2 and TRBJ1-2; 9 bases line up with TRBD1. V gave up 4 bases and J gave up 6 bases; unmatched junction bases: 3. Germline V gene sequence: CDR1 SGHAT, CDR2 FQNNGV. This CDR3 spans 13 amino acids. The CDR3: CASSYGQGNGYTF. CDR3 DNA: TGTGCCAGCAGCTACGGACAGGGGAATGGCTACACCTTC.

V and J are TRBV28 and TRBJ2-7, with D maybe TRBD1 (7 bases). CDR1 is MDHEN, CDR2 SYDVKM, per germline. This CDR3 is 15 amino acids long. V was trimmed by 3 bases and J by 1 base, leaving 13 bases between them. CDR3 in DNA: TGTGCCAGCAGTTTGTGGAGGGGGCGATCCTACGAGCAGTACGTC. It specifies CASSLWRGRSYEQYV.

The chain couples TRBV5-1 to TRBJ2-1, with D uncertain. With 3 bases removed from V and 6 bases from J, the gap between germline ends came to 10 bases. Germline V gene lookup returns CDR1 SGHRS and CDR2 YFSETQ. The CDR3 runs 13 residues. This CDR3 is CASSSTLTNEQFF. The CDR3 DNA is TGCGCCAGCAGCTCAACTTTAACCAATGAGCAGTTCTTC.

This clonotype came up a few times. The chain couples TRBV6-2 or TRBV6-3 to TRBJ2-7, with 12 bases matching TRBD2. The CDR3 is 16 residues long. Germline loops: CDR1 MNHEY, CDR2 SVGEGT. V was pared by 5 bases and J by 3 bases, with 8 bases of the junction left unmatched. The CDR3 region is CASSQGLAGKDYEQYV. CDR3 nucleotides: TGTGCCAGCAGTCAAGGACTAGCGGGAAAGGACTACGAGCAGTACGTC.

This clonotype was detected only a few times. The rearrangement uses TRBV24-1 and TRBJ2-1; D is unresolved. V was pared by 5 bases and J by 1 base, with 20 bases between. CDR1 is KGHDR, CDR2 SFDVKD, per germline. The CDR3 runs to 18 residues. The CDR3 loop reads CATSARRHSEFSYNEQFF. For the CDR3, the DNA is TGTGCCACCAGTGCCCGGCGCCATTCCGAGTTTTCCTACAATGAGCAGTTCTTC.

This clonotype was seen repeatedly, ten times or more. The chain combines TRBV12-3 or TRBV12-4 with TRBJ1-2; D remains ambiguous. Trimming pared 2 bases from V and 5 bases from J, leaving 0 bases between. This CDR3 has 10 residues. CDR3 sequence (DNA): TGTGCCAGCAGTTTATATGGCTACACCTTC. It is translated as CASSLYGYTF.

The rearrangement joins TRBV20-1 to TRBJ1-2, with a tentative D call TRBD1 (6 bases). With 5 bases removed from V and 6 bases from J, the gap between germline ends came to 19 bases. Germline V gives CDR1 DFQATT, CDR2 SNEGSKA (reference sequence). CDR3 length: 14 amino acids. CDR3 in DNA: TGCAGTGCTGCCTATAGACAGGACGGTGATGGCTACACCTTC. Translation: CSAAYRQDGDGYTF.

This clonotype showed up just a few times. The chain has TRBV6-1 and TRBJ2-3; 8 nucleotides align to TRBD2. This CDR3 spans 14 amino acids. V shed 7 bases, J shed 0 bases, and the junction held 3 bases outside the gene matches. The germline V gene encodes CDR1 MNHNS and CDR2 SASEGT. The CDR3 reads CASTSGFSTDTQYF. The CDR3, as DNA: TGTGCCAGCACTAGCGGGTTTAGCACAGATACGCAGTATTTT.

This clonotype was detected a few times. The rearrangement links TRBV5-1 to TRBJ2-5; D may be TRBD2 (7 bases). V was cut by 4 bases and J by 8 bases, with 21 bases left in between. From germline, CDR1 is SGHRS and CDR2 YFSETQ. This CDR3 has 15 residues. The chain's CDR3 is CASSPAEGGDTTQYF. The CDR3 region has the DNA TGCGCCAGCAGCCCCGCGGAGGGGGGGGACACTACCCAGTACTTC.

This clonotype was observed many times. This chain uses TRBV29-1 with TRBJ2-1; D remains unclear. The CDR3 loop spans 13 amino acids. Germline CDR1 is SQVTM and CDR2 is ANQGSEA. V lost 1 base and J 7 bases, leaving 11 bases between the germline ends. CDR3 in DNA: TGCAGCGTTGAAGGGCAAGTTCGGAATGAGCAGTTCTTC. Its translation is CSVEGQVRNEQFF.

The chain has TRBV24-1 and TRBJ2-5; TRBD1 matches at 12 bases. The junction had 7 bases not matched to a gene; V was cut back by 4 bases and J by 5 bases. Germline-derived CDR1 and CDR2 are KGHDR and SFDVKD. CDR3 length equals 16 residues. This CDR3 reads CATSEPGQGAFETQYF. CDR3 nucleotides: TGTGCCACCAGTGAACCGGGACAGGGGGCTTTTGAGACCCAGTACTTC.

This clonotype was seen many times. The chain has TRBV7-2 and TRBJ2-5, with 8 bases lining up with TRBD2. The CDR3 length is 14 residues. CDR1 SGHTA and CDR2 FQGNSA come from the germline V gene. V trimming: 3 bases; J trimming: 2 bases; junction bases outside the gene matches: 2. For the CDR3, the DNA is TGTGCCAGCAGCTTTCAGCGGGGGCAAGAGACCCAGTACTTC. This encodes CASSFQRGQETQYF.

J is TRBJ1-4 and V is TRBV7-9; D gene uncertain. The CDR3 has 14 residues. Per germline, CDR1 SEHNR and CDR2 FQNEAQ (reference sequence). V lost 0 bases and J 4 bases, leaving 6 bases between the germline ends. For the CDR3, the DNA is TGTGCCAGCAGCTTAGCGCTCAGTAATGAAAAACTGTTTTTT. Translation: CASSLALSNEKLFF.

The chain's CDR3 is CASSSRTSGNTDTQYF. The DNA of the CDR3 is TGTGCCAGCAGTTCCCGGACTAGCGGTAACACAGATACGCAGTATTTT. The J gene is TRBJ2-3, the V gene TRBV12-3 or TRBV12-4; 10 bases are shared with TRBD2. Losses at the gene ends were 4 bases for V and 2 bases for J; bases not matched to a gene: 6. This CDR3 is 16 amino acids long.

This clonotype was counted ten times or more. The rearrangement links TRBV12-3 or TRBV12-4 to TRBJ2-6; 10 nucleotides line up with TRBD1. This CDR3 has 16 residues. The V gene end was trimmed by 5 bases and the J gene end by 1 base; junction bases not matched to a gene: 2. Here the CDR3 reads CASSRDRGSGANVLTF. In nucleotides, the CDR3 is TGTGCCAGCAGTAGGGACAGGGGATCTGGGGCCAACGTCCTGACTTTC.

This clonotype was seen only a few times. V usage is TRBV27 and J usage is TRBJ1-2, with D uncertain. Germline V gives CDR1 MNHEY, CDR2 SMNVEV (reference sequence). The CDR3 sequence is 15 residues long. Trimming left V 6 bases short and J 0 bases short, with 14 bases between. Here the CDR3 DNA reads TGTGCCAGCAGCGAAAGCATGGGTCCTAACTATGGCTACACCTTC. It translates to CASSESMGPNYGYTF.

This clonotype was seen ten or more times. The CDR3 bases are TGTGCCAGCAGTCTAGCGGGCCGCTCTGGGGCCAACGTCCTGACTTTC. Protein sequence: CASSLAGRSGANVLTF. The V call is TRBV6-1, the J call TRBJ2-6; TRBD2 aligns across 8 bases. With V trimmed by 5 bases and J by 0 bases, 3 bases remained unmatched. This CDR3 is 16 amino acids long. CDR1 and CDR2 (germline): MNHNS, SASEGT.

This rearrangement joins TRBV3-1 to TRBJ2-6; D unresolved. The CDR3 totals 15 residues. Trimming took 3 bases from V and 2 from J, leaving 8 bases between them. Per germline, CDR1 LGHDT and CDR2 YNNKEL (reference sequence). CDR3 in amino acids: CASSHLGTGANVLTF. CDR3 sequence (DNA): TGTGCCAGCAGCCACTTGGGCACTGGGGCCAACGTCCTGACTTTC.

The rearrangement joins TRBV7-9 to TRBJ2-5; the match to TRBD2 covers 9 bases. J was trimmed by 4 bases and V by 6 bases; bases with no gene match: 9. The germline CDR1 and CDR2 sequences are SEHNR and FQNEAQ (reference sequence). The CDR3 covers 15 residues. Written as DNA, the CDR3 is TGTGCCAGCAGTTCCGGTAGCGGGAGTGCAGAGACCCAGTACTTC. This gives the protein CASSSGSGSAETQYF.

V and J are TRBV5-1 and TRBJ2-5; D may match TRBD1 or TRBD2 (6 bases each). Deletions cut 4 bases from V and 2 bases from J, with 18 bases between. Germline-derived CDR1 and CDR2 are SGHRS and YFSETQ. This CDR3 contains 16 residues. CDR3 loop: CASSLGGGRIQETQYF. CDR3 DNA: TGCGCCAGCAGCCTGGGGGGCGGGCGGATTCAAGAGACCCAGTACTTC.